Listed here is a single T cell receptor (beta chain). This record comes from a study of blood T cell repertoires in COVID-19. The CDR3 is 14 residues long. Germline V gene sequence: CDR1 LNHDA, CDR2 SQIVND (reference sequence). Trimming pared 0 bases from V and 3 bases from J, leaving 9 bases between. TCRdb's copy holds only in-frame clones and misses some; the assay was immunoSEQ multiplex PCR. The sample lists over 100,000 clones, over 80% seen once, with over 15% in the top ten. The receptor comes from a woman aged 60-70 years with acute or convalescent COVID-19. The sequencing sample was made of peripheral blood. This chain connects TRBV19 to TRBJ2-7, with D maybe TRBD2 (6 bases). The CDR3 protein is CASSIEGGNYEQYF. The CDR3 DNA is TGTGCCAGTAGTATAGAGGGGGGAAACTACGAGCAGTACTTC.